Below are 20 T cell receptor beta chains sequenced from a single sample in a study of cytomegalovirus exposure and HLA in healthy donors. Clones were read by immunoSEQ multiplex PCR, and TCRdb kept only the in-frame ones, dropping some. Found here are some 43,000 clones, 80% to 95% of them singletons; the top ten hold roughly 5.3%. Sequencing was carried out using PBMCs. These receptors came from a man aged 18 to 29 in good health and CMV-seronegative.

CDR3: CASSSSRGLGTQYF. CDR3 DNA: TGTGCCAGCAGTTCCAGCAGGGGGCTGGGTACGCAGTATTTT. The chain is built from TRBV6-6 and TRBJ2-3; 8 bases fit TRBD1. Germline trimming cut 4 bases from V and 8 bases from J; bases unmatched to any gene: 8. The CDR3 is 14 residues long. Germline CDR1 is MNHNY and CDR2 is SVGAGI (reference sequence).

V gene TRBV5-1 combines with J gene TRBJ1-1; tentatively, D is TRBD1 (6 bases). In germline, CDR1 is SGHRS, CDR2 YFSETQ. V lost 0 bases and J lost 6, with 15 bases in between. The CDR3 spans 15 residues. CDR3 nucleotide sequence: TGCGCCAGCAGCTTGGAAGGTCGGTCAGGGGCTGAAGCTTTCTTT. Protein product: CASSLEGRSGAEAFF. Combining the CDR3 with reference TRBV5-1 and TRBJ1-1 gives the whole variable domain KAGVTQTPRYLIKTRGQQVTLSCSPISGHRSVSWYQQTPGQGLQFLFEYFSETQRNKGNFPGRFSGRQFSNSRSEMNVSTLELGDSALYLCASSLEGRSGAEAFFGQGTRLTVV.

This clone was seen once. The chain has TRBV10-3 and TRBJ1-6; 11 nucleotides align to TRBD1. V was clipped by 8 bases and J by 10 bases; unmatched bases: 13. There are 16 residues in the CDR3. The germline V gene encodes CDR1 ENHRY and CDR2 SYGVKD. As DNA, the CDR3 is TGTGCCATCTGGTCCGGGACAGGGGGTGTAGGATCACCCCTCCACTTT. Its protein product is CAIWSGTGGVGSPLHF.

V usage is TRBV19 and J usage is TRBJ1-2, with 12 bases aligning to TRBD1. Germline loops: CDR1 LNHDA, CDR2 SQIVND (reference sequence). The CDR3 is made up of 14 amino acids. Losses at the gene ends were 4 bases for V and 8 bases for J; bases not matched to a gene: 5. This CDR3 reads CASSTGQGALGYTF. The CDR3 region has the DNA TGTGCCAGTAGTACGGGACAGGGGGCGCTGGGCTACACCTTC.

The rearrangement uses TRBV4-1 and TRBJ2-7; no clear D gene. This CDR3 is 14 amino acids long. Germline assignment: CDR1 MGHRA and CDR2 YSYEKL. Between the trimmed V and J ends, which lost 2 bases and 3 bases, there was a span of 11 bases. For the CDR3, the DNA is TGCGCCAGCAGCCAATCTGAAGACAACTACGAGCAGTACTTC. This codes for CASSQSEDNYEQYF.

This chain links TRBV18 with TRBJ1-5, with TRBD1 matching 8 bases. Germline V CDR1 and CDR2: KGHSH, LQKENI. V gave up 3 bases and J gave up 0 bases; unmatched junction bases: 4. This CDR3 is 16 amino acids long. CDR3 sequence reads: CASSPRGQVSNQPQHF. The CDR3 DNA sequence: TGTGCCAGCTCACCGCGGGGACAGGTTAGCAATCAGCCCCAGCATTTT. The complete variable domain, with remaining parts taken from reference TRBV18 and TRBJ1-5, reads NAGVMQNPRHLVRRRGQEARLRCSPMKGHSHVYWYRQLPEEGLKFMVYLQKENIIDESGMPKERFSAEFPKEGPSILRIQQVVRGDSAAYFCASSPRGQVSNQPQHFGDGTRLSIL.

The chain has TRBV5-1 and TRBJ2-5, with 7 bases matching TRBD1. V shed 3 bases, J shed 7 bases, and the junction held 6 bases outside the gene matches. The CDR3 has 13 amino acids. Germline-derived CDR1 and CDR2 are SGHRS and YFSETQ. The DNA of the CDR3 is TGCGCCAGCAGCTCCGGACAGGTCGGGACCCAGTACTTC. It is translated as CASSSGQVGTQYF.

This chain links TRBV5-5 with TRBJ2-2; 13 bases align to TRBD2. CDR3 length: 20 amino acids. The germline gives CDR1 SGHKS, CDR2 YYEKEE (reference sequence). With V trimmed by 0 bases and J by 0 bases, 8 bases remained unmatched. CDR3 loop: CASSLVSTSGGASNTGELFF. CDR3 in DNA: TGTGCCAGCAGCTTGGTTTCCACTAGCGGGGGGGCCTCGAACACCGGGGAGCTGTTTTTT.

The CDR3 DNA reads as TGTGCCAGCAGCCCATTCAGGGAGCTGTTTTTT. It specifies CASSPFRELFF. The rearrangement links TRBV7-2 to TRBJ2-2; no firm D call. Trimming took off 5 bases at V and 9 bases at J, with 7 bases between the two ends. The CDR3 extends over 11 amino acids. CDR1 SGHTA and CDR2 FQGNSA come from the germline V gene.

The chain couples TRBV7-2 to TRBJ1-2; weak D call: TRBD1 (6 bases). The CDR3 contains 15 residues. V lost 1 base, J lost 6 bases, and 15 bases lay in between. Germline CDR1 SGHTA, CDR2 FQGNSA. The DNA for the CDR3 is TGTGCCAGCAGCTTAGATACAGGGAGTGAAGATGGCTACACCTTC. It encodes CASSLDTGSEDGYTF.

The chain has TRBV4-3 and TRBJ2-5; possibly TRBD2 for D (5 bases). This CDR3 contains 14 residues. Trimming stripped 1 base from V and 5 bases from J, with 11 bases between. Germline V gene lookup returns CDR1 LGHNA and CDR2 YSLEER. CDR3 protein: CASSQGGMRETQYF. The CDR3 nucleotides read TGCGCCAGCAGCCAAGGAGGGATGAGGGAGACCCAGTACTTC.

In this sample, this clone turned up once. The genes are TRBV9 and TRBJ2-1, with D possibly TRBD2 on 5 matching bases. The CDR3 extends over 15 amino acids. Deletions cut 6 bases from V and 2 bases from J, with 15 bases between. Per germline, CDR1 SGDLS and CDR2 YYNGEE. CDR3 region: CASTPVSVPYNEQFF. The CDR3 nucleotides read TGTGCCAGCACCCCCGTTAGCGTCCCCTACAATGAGCAGTTCTTC.

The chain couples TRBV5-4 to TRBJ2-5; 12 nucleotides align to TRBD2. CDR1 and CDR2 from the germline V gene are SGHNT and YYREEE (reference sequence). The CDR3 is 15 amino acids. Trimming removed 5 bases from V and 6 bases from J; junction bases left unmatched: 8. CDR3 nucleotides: TGTGCCAGCAGTTCGACTAGCGGGGGTTGGCAGACCCAGTACTTC. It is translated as CASSSTSGGWQTQYF.

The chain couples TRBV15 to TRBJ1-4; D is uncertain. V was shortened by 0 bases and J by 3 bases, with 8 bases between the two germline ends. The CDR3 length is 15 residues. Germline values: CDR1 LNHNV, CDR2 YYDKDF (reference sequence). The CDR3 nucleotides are TGTGCCACCAGCAGAGATACGGGATCTAATGAAAAACTGTTTTTT. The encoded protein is CATSRDTGSNEKLFF. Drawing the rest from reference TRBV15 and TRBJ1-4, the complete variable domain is DAMVIQNPRYQVTQFGKPVTLSCSQTLNHNVMYWYQQKSSQAPKLLFHYYDKDFNNEADTPDNFQSRRPNTSFCFLDIRSPGLGDTAMYLCATSRDTGSNEKLFFGSGTQLSVL.

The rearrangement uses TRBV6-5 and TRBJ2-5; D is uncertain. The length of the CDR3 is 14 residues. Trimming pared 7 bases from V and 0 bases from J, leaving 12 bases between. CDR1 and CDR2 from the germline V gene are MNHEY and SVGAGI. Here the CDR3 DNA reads TGTGCCAGCATGGCCCCAGACTACCAAGAGACCCAGTACTTC. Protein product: CASMAPDYQETQYF.

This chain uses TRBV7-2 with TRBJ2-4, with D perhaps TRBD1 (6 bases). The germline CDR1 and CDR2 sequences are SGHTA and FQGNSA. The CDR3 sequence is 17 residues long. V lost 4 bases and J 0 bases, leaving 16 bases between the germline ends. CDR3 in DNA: TGTGCCAGCAGCTCCCTGGGGACATTACTAGCCAAAAACATTCAGTACTTC. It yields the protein CASSSLGTLLAKNIQYF.

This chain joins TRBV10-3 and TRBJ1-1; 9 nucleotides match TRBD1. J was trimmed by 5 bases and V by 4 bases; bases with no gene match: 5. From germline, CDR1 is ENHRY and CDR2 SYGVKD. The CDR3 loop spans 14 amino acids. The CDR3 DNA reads TGTGCCATCAGTGCGGGACAGGGAGATACTGAAGCTTTCTTT. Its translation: CAISAGQGDTEAFF.

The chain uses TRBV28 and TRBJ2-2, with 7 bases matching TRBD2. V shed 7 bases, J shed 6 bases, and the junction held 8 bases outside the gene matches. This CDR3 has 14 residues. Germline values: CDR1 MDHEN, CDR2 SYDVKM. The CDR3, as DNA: TGTGCCAGCAAGGCGGGAGTGGTCTCCGGGGAGCTGTTTTTT. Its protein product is CASKAGVVSGELFF.

DNA for the CDR3: TGTGCCAGCAGCCTGGGGGACAGGTACGAGCAGTACTTC. Encoded protein: CASSLGDRYEQYF. The V and J genes are TRBV5-4 and TRBJ2-7; TRBD1 aligns across 8 bases. The ends lost 4 bases at V and 4 bases at J; junction bases unmatched: 4. The CDR3 is 13 residues long. Germline CDR1 SGHNT, CDR2 YYREEE (reference sequence).

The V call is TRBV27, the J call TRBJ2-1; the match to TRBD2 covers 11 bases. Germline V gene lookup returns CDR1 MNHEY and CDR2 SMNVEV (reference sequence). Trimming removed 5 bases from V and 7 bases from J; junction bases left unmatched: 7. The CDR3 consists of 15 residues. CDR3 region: CASSPLAGDRNEQFF. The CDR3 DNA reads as TGTGCCAGCAGTCCACTAGCGGGAGATCGGAATGAGCAGTTCTTC.